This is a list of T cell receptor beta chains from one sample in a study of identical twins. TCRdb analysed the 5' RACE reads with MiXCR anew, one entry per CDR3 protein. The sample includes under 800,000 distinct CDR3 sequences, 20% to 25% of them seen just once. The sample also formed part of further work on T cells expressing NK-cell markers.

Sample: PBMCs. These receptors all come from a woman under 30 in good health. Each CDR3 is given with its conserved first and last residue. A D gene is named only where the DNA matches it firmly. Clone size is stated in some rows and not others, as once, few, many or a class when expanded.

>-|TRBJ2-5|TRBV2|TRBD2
CASSENLASGTQYF
TGTGCCAGCAGTGAAAATTTGGCTAGCGGGACCCAGTACTTC
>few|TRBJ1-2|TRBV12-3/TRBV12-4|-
CASSSGASGYTF
TGTGCCAGCAGTTCAGGGGCAAGTGGCTACACCTTC
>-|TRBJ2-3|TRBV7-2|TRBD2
CASSRDSGRDTQYF
TGTGCCAGCAGCCGCGATAGCGGGAGAGATACGCAGTATTTT
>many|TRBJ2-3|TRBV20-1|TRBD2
CSAERESTDTQYF
TGCAGTGCTGAGCGGGAGAGCACAGATACGCAGTATTTT
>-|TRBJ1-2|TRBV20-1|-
CSANRGDGSYGYTF
TGCAGTGCTAACCGGGGGGATGGCTCTTATGGCTACACCTTC
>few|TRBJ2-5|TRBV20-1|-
CSASIATSSETQYF
TGCAGTGCTAGTATTGCAACTTCCTCAGAGACCCAGTACTTC
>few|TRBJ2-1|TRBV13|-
CASGRREPEQFF
TGTGCCAGCGGGAGACGAGAACCCGAGCAGTTCTTC
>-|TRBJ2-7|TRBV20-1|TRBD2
CSAIGTSGGQLSYEQYF
TGCAGTGCTATAGGGACTAGCGGGGGGCAATTATCCTACGAGCAGTACTTC
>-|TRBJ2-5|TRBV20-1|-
CSAIGPLESQETQYF
TGCAGTGCTATTGGACCACTAGAAAGCCAAGAGACCCAGTACTTC
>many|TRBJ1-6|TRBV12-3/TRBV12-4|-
CASRGDNSPLHF
TGTGCCAGCAGGGGGGACAATTCACCCCTCCACTTT
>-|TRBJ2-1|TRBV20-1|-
CSARERRLNEQFF
TGCAGTGCTAGGGAGCGACGCTTGAATGAGCAGTTCTTC
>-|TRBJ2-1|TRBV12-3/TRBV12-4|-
CASSLLGEQLF
TGTGCCAGCAGTCTGTTGGGTGAGCAGCTCTTC
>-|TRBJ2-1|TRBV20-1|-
CSAPQSSYNEQFF
TGCAGTGCGCCTCAGAGCTCCTACAATGAGCAGTTCTTC
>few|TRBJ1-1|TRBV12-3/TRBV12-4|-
CASSPGHVPGNTEAFF
TGTGCCAGCAGTCCAGGCCATGTCCCGGGGAACACTGAAGCTTTCTTT
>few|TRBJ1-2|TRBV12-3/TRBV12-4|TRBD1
CASSSGTGAYGYTF
TGTGCCAGCAGCTCCGGGACAGGGGCTTATGGCTACACCTTC
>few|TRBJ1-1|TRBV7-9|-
CASSSRHPPGGTEAFF
TGTGCCAGCAGCTCAAGACATCCCCCGGGCGGCACTGAAGCTTTCTTT
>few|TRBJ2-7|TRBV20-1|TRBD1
CSALLPGQGFEQYF
TGCAGTGCTCTCTTACCGGGACAGGGTTTCGAGCAGTACTTC
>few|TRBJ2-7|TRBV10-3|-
CAISVEGLGHVF
TGTGCCATCAGTGTTGAGGGGCTCGGACATGTCTTC
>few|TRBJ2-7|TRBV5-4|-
CASSWEETGAYEQYF
TGTGCCAGCAGCTGGGAGGAGACAGGAGCCTACGAGCAGTACTTC
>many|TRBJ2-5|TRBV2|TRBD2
CASTSGRETQYF
TGTGCCAGCACTAGCGGGAGGGAGACCCAGTACTTC
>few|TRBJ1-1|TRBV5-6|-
CASSLSGTTEAFF
TGTGCCAGCAGCTTGTCGGGAACCACTGAAGCTTTCTTT
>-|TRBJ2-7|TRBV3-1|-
CASSQTAYEQYF
TGTGCCAGCAGCCAGACAGCCTACGAGCAGTACTTC
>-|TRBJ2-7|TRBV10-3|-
CAISVSTPSYEQYF
TGTGCCATCAGTGTTTCGACCCCGTCCTACGAGCAGTACTTC
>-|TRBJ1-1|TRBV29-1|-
CSASSRVGGTEAFF
TGCAGCGCCAGTTCGCGGGTTGGGGGCACTGAAGCTTTCTTT
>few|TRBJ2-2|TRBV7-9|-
CASSLRDRPTGELFF
TGTGCCAGCAGCTTAAGAGACAGACCCACCGGGGAGCTGTTTTTT
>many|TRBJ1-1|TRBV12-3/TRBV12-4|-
CASSLALKLLGIEAFF
TGTGCCAGCAGTTTGGCCCTTAAATTACTAGGGATTGAAGCTTTCTTT
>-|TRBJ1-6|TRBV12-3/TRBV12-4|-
CASRPWGVTSPLHF
TGTGCCAGCAGGCCCTGGGGGGTTACTTCACCCCTCCACTTT
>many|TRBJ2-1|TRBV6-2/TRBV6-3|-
CASKVLSGYEQFF
TGTGCCAGCAAGGTTCTTTCAGGCTATGAGCAGTTCTTC
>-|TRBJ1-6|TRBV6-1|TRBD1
CASSPLGQGASPLHF
TGTGCCAGCAGTCCCCTGGGACAGGGCGCTTCACCCCTCCACTTT
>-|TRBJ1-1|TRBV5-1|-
CASSLVGDEAFF
TGCGCCAGCAGCTTGGTGGGGGATGAAGCTTTCTTT
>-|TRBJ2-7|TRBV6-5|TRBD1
CASSYPSGQGSHEQYF
TGTGCCAGCAGTTACCCCTCGGGACAGGGCAGCCACGAGCAGTACTTC
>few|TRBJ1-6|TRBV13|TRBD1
CASSRDRGDSPLHF
TGTGCCAGCAGTCGTGACAGGGGAGATTCACCCCTCCACTTT
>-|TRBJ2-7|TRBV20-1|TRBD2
CSAYLAGGHEQYF
TGCAGTGCTTACTTAGCGGGAGGGCACGAGCAGTACTTC
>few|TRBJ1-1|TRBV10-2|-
CASSDINQNTEAFF
TGCGCCAGCAGCGATATTAATCAGAACACTGAAGCTTTCTTT
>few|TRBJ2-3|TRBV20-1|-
CSANLFSTDTQYF
TGCAGTGCTAATTTGTTTAGCACAGATACGCAGTATTTT
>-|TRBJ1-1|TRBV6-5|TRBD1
CASSYDRGGTEAFF
TGTGCCAGCAGTTACGACAGGGGAGGCACTGAAGCTTTCTTT
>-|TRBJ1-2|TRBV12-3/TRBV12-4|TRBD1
CASRLDRVGGYTF
TGTGCCAGCAGACTCGACAGGGTCGGAGGCTACACCTTC
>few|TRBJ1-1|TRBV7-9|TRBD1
CASSIRDSENTEAFF
TGTGCCAGCAGCATTCGGGACAGCGAGAACACTGAAGCTTTCTTT
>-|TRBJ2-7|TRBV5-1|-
CASSLGVAETYEQYF
TGCGCCAGCAGCTTGGGTGTAGCGGAAACCTACGAGCAGTACTTC
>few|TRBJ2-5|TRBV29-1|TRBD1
CSVDRDSLQETQYF
TGCAGCGTAGACCGGGACAGCTTACAAGAGACCCAGTACTTC
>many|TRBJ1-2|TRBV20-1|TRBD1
CSAPGTGLAGYTF
TGCAGTGCACCCGGGACAGGTCTGGCTGGCTACACCTTC
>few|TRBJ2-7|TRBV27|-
CASSPGGFEQYF
TGTGCCAGCAGCCCCGGTGGGTTCGAGCAGTACTTC
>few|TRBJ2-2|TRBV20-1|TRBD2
CSAVGGRGTGELFF
TGCAGTGCCGTGGGCGGGAGAGGCACCGGGGAGCTGTTTTTT
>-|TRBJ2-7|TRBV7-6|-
CASSLGWGRYEQYF
TGTGCCAGCAGCTTAGGATGGGGCAGGTACGAGCAGTACTTC
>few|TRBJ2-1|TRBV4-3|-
CASSQEGAFTKFF
TGCGCCAGCAGCCAAGAAGGGGCCTTCACGAAGTTCTTC
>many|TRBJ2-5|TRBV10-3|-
CAISESGRQETQYF
TGTGCCATCAGTGAGTCGGGCAGGCAAGAGACCCAGTACTTC
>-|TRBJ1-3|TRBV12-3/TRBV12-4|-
CASSLPPKGSFSGNTIYF
TGTGCCAGCAGTCTTCCTCCTAAGGGGAGTTTCTCTGGAAACACCATATATTTT
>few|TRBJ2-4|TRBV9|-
CASSVDGWDIQYF
TGTGCCAGCAGCGTAGATGGTTGGGACATTCAGTACTTC